The sequence of this T cell receptor beta chain was determined in a study of shared clonotypes between healthy human individuals. Here immunoSEQ multiplex PCR was the method, and the copy in TCRdb shows in-frame clones only, minus some. Of under 2,000,000 clones in the sample, just under 95% were seen once. V gave up 1 base and J gave up 7 bases, with 8 bases separating them. Germline V gives CDR1 LGHNA, CDR2 YSLEER. The CDR3 is made up of 13 amino acids. CD45RO-negative, CCR7-positively selected cells formed the naive CD8 fraction, excluding terminally differentiated effector memory CD45RA+ cells. Sample: naive CD8+ T cells sorted from blood. This TCR derives from a man between 18 and 35 years old in good health. V usage is TRBV4-3 and J usage is TRBJ1-5; unclear D gene. The CDR3 is CASSQGVGQPQHF. The CDR3 coding sequence is TGCGCCAGCAGCCAAGGGGTGGGGCAGCCCCAGCATTTT.